Following are 20 T cell receptor beta chains from one sample sequenced in a study of read filtering for tumor transcriptome and immune sequencing (dated by TCRdb to 2019 to 2021). Sequencing used an Illumina HiSeq 4000. The Immunoverse kit was used to build TCR libraries from around 420 ng RNA, with molecular barcoded adaptors covering alpha/delta and beta/gamma chains. Starting from the raw public reads, TCRdb applied fastp trimming at Q25, assembled clones with MiXCR and retained in-frame beta chains. CDR3 protein sequences are deduplicated, and each keeps its most common genes and DNA. This sample gives around 140,000 distinct CDR3 sequences in total; approximately 13% of them show up just once. 8.4% of the sample lies in the top ten. The sample taken for sequencing was a population of CD138-negative cells sorted from bone marrow. Sample cell subset or site, as interpreted from the label and publication: bone marrow mononuclear cells depleted of CD138+ plasma/myeloma cells by negative magnetic selection. These receptor sequences come from a donor at least 40 years old with multiple myeloma.

This clonotype appeared many times. The chain carries TRBV12-3 or TRBV12-4 and TRBJ2-7, with 8 bases matching TRBD2. The CDR3 extends over 17 amino acids. J lost 3 bases, V lost 1 base, and 11 bases had no gene match. CDR3 bases: TGTGCCAGCAGTTTAGGCCCCGCCCGCGGGAGGCACTACGAGCAGTACTTC. It yields the protein CASSLGPARGRHYEQYF.

This clonotype occurred many times. DNA of the CDR3: TGTGCCAGCAGCCAAGAGGTTAACAGGGGGACCTTTGAGCGGCGAACCGGGGAGCTGTTTTTT. Translating gives CASSQEVNRGTFERRTGELFF. The J gene is TRBJ2-2, the V gene TRBV3-1; 8 positions agree with TRBD1. The V and J ends lost 0 bases and 5 bases, in that order; junction bases with no gene match: 20. Germline V CDR1 and CDR2: LGHDT, YNNKEL (reference sequence). This CDR3 spans 21 amino acids.

In its sample, this clonotype was seen a few times. The CDR3 does not end in the conserved phenylalanine or tryptophan, so this is likely a read error. This chain connects TRBV6-2 or TRBV6-3 to TRBJ2-7, with D perhaps TRBD1 or TRBD2 (5 bases each). The CDR3 is 16 amino acids. The germline V gene encodes CDR1 MNHEY and CDR2 SVGEGT. The CDR3 nucleotides are TGTGGCAGCAGTTACGTCGTGGGAGAGGGGTCCTACGAGCAGTACTTA. Translation gives CGSSYVVGEGSYEQYL.

This clonotype occurred a few times. The CDR3 DNA is TGCGCCAGCAGCTCGTCCCCTAGGGTAATAGGGAGCACCGGGGAGCTGTTTTTT. It translates to CASSSSPRVIGSTGELFF. J is TRBJ2-2 and V is TRBV5-1, with a possible D match to TRBD2 (5 bases). Germline V gives CDR1 SGHRS, CDR2 YFSETQ. CDR3 length: 18 residues. Trimming removed 3 bases from V and 4 bases from J, with 22 bases in between.

This clonotype was seen only a few times. The rearrangement links TRBV6-5 to TRBJ1-3; 7 nucleotides line up with TRBD1. CDR1 and CDR2 (germline): MNHEY, SVGAGI. Trimming took 6 bases from V and 0 from J; bases not matched to a gene: 5. The CDR3 totals 15 residues. This chain's CDR3 is CASRRRDSSGNTIYF. The CDR3 DNA follows: TGTGCCAGCAGGCGTAGGGACAGCTCTGGAAACACCATATATTTT.

This clonotype was recorded many times. The chain joins TRBV19 to TRBJ2-7; 11 nucleotides agree with TRBD1. The CDR3 extends over 15 amino acids. The V gene end was trimmed by 6 bases and the J gene end by 3 bases; junction bases not matched to a gene: 7. Germline V lookup: CDR1 LNHDA, CDR2 SQIVND (reference sequence). The chain's CDR3 is CASSTGTGGYYEQYF. The CDR3 coding sequence is TGTGCCAGTAGCACCGGGACAGGGGGATACTACGAGCAGTACTTC.

This clonotype was found many times. The chain employs TRBV7-8 and TRBJ2-1; D is perhaps TRBD2 (6 bases). This CDR3 comprises 15 residues. Germline values: CDR1 SGHVS, CDR2 FQNEAQ. V lost 1 base, J lost 4 bases, and 11 bases lay in between. The CDR3 sequence is CASSLDSSGYNEQFF. CDR3 coding DNA: TGTGCCAGCAGCTTAGACAGCAGCGGGTACAATGAGCAGTTCTTC.

The sample holds many counts of this clonotype. The chain employs TRBV19 and TRBJ2-3; TRBD1 matches 7 bases. The V segment lost 3 bases and the J segment 6 bases; nucleotides outside the gene matches: 12. The CDR3 covers 16 residues. Looked up from germline, CDR1 is LNHDA and CDR2 is SQIVND (reference sequence). The CDR3 DNA reads TGTGCCAGTAGTATCCTCGTCGACAGGGCGGCGGATACGCAGTATTTT. This gives the protein CASSILVDRAADTQYF.

This clonotype was seen repeatedly, ten times or more. The chain uses TRBV7-9 and TRBJ2-1, with 7 bases aligning to TRBD1. This CDR3 region has 15 residues. The J segment lost 8 bases and the V segment lost 5 bases, leaving 12 bases of the junction unmatched. Germline-derived CDR1 and CDR2 are SEHNR and FQNEAQ (reference sequence). CDR3: CASSREGGYVHEQFF. CDR3 DNA: TGTGCCAGCAGCCGCGAAGGGGGCTATGTACATGAGCAGTTCTTC.

Comments on this clonotype: A read error may be the cause here, since a much bigger clone is one base away. The CDR3: CASNDNSNQSQHF. Here the CDR3 DNA reads TGTGCCAGCAATGATAATAGCAATCAGTCCCAGCATTTT. V is TRBV7-9 and J is TRBJ1-5; D unclear. The CDR3 is made up of 13 amino acids. Per the germline V gene, CDR1 is SEHNR and CDR2 is FQNEAQ (reference sequence). Combining the CDR3 with reference TRBV7-9 and TRBJ1-5 gives the whole variable domain DTGVSQNPRHKITKRGQNVTFRCDPISEHNRLYWYRQTLGQGPEFLTYFQNEAQLEKSRLLSDRFSAERPKGSFSTLEIQRTEQGDSAMYLCASNDNSNQSQHFGDGTRLSIL.

This clonotype was detected ten times or more. The gene calls are TRBV6-6 and TRBJ2-5; 7 nucleotides line up with TRBD2. J gave up 4 bases and V 3 bases, and 5 bases lay outside the gene matches. This CDR3 is 14 amino acids long. Germline V gene lookup returns CDR1 MNHNY and CDR2 SVGAGI (reference sequence). This CDR3 is CASSYAGDRETQYF. The CDR3 nucleotides are TGTGCCAGCAGTTATGCGGGAGACCGAGAGACCCAGTACTTC.

About this clonotype itself: A much more abundant neighbour one base away suggests this may be a read error. The chain has TRBV10-2 and TRBJ2-7; 9 bases map to TRBD2. The CDR3 spans 14 residues. Germline CDR1 is WSHSY and CDR2 is SAAADI. The ends lost 6 bases at V and 3 bases at J; junction bases unmatched: 6. The CDR3 region is CASRNLAGLYEQYF. The CDR3 nucleotides are TGCGCCAGCAGAAACCTAGCGGGGCTCTACGAGCAGTACTTC.

This clonotype was seen a single time. Likely a read error: the CDR3 ends without its conserved phenylalanine or tryptophan. No DNA is shown, since the ends of the CDR3 on it are uncertain; the CDR3 is the one TCRdb lists. The chain uses TRBV7-6 and TRBJ2-1; the table's D call of TRBD2 was not tested on the DNA. Ends included, the CDR3 has 15 residues. The germline V gene has CDR1 SGHVS and CDR2 FNYEAQ. This CDR3 is CASSFRSGSRNEQLC.

In its sample, this clonotype was seen many times. The DNA for the CDR3 is TGCAGTGCAAAAAGAGCGGGAGGGCCGTACGAGCAGTACTTC. Translation: CSAKRAGGPYEQYF. This chain connects TRBV20-1 to TRBJ2-7, with 10 bases lining up with TRBD2. This CDR3 is built from 14 residues. With 6 bases clipped from V and 4 bases from J, the junction kept 9 bases outside the gene matches. CDR1 DFQATT and CDR2 SNEGSKA come from the germline V gene (reference sequence).

This clonotype came up many times. The CDR3 DNA sequence: TGTGCCATCCTAGCGACTAGCGGGAGTACTAATGAGCAGTTCTTC. This translates into CAILATSGSTNEQFF. The genes are TRBV10-3 and TRBJ2-1, with 12 bases aligning to TRBD2. With 8 bases clipped from V and 7 bases from J, the junction kept 9 bases outside the gene matches. Germline V gives CDR1 ENHRY, CDR2 SYGVKD. The CDR3 extends over 15 amino acids.

This clonotype has a count of ten or more. The chain combines TRBV18 with TRBJ1-2, with D possibly TRBD1 on 6 matching bases. V lost 3 bases and J 6 bases, leaving 14 bases between the germline ends. CDR1 and CDR2 from the germline V gene are KGHSH and LQKENI. The CDR3 covers 14 residues. This chain's CDR3 is CASSPPGQGNGYTF. CDR3 coding DNA: TGTGCCAGCTCACCCCCAGGGCAGGGGAATGGCTACACCTTC.

For this clonotype: This may stem from a read error, because a much larger clone lies one nucleotide away. The gene calls are TRBV6-2 or TRBV6-3 and TRBJ1-2; D might be TRBD1 (5 bases). The V and J ends lost 8 bases and 4 bases respectively, with 14 bases between them. This CDR3 is built from 13 residues. CDR1 is MNHEY and CDR2 is SVGEGT in the germline V gene. This CDR3 reads CASWPRGGYGYTF. As DNA, the CDR3 is TGTGCCAGCTGGCCCCGGGGGGGCTATGGCTACACCTTC.

There are many counts of this clonotype. The chain joins TRBV7-9 to TRBJ2-6; no clear D gene. Between the trimmed V and J ends, which lost 4 bases and 12 bases, there was a span of 13 bases. This CDR3 region has 13 residues. Germline values: CDR1 SEHNR, CDR2 FQNEAQ (reference sequence). Here the CDR3 reads CASSSDSTSVLTF. The CDR3 DNA reads TGTGCCAGCAGCTCCGACTCGACCAGCGTCCTGACTTTC.

This clonotype was counted ten times or more. The DNA for the CDR3 is TGTGCCAGCAGTTTAAACGCGGGAGTTGGCGAGCAGTACTTC. This translates into CASSLNAGVGEQYF. The chain combines TRBV27 with TRBJ2-7; 7 bases map to TRBD2. The CDR3 spans 14 residues. Germline CDR1 reads MNHEY; CDR2 reads SMNVEV (reference sequence). The V segment lost 2 bases and the J segment 6 bases; nucleotides outside the gene matches: 7.

This clonotype was detected many times. The J gene is TRBJ2-3, the V gene TRBV7-2, with 16 bases lining up with TRBD2. CDR1 is SGHTA, CDR2 FQGNSA, per germline. Germline trimming cut 0 bases from V and 3 bases from J; bases unmatched to any gene: 9. CDR3 length equals 20 residues. In nucleotides, the CDR3 is TGTGCCAGCAGCTTAGCCCACGCGGGACTAGCGGGAGGGCGGACAGATACGCAGTATTTT. Translated: CASSLAHAGLAGGRTDTQYF.